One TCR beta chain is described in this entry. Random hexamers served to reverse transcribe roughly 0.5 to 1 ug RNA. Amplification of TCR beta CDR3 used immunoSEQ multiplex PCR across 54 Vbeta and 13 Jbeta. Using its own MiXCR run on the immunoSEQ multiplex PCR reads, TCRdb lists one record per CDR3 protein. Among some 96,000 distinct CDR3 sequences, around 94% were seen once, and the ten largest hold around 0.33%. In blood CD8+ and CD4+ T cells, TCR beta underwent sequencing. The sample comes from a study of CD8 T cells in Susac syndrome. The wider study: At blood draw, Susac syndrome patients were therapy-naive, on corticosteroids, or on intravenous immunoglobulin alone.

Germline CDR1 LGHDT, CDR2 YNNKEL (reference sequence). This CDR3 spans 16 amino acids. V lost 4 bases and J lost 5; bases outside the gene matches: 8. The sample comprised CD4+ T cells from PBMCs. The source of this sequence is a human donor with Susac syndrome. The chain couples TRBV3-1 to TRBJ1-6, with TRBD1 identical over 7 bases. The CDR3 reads CASSLVNRGNNSPLHF. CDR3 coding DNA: TGTGCCAGCAGCCTGGTAAACAGGGGTAATAATTCACCCCTCCACTTT.